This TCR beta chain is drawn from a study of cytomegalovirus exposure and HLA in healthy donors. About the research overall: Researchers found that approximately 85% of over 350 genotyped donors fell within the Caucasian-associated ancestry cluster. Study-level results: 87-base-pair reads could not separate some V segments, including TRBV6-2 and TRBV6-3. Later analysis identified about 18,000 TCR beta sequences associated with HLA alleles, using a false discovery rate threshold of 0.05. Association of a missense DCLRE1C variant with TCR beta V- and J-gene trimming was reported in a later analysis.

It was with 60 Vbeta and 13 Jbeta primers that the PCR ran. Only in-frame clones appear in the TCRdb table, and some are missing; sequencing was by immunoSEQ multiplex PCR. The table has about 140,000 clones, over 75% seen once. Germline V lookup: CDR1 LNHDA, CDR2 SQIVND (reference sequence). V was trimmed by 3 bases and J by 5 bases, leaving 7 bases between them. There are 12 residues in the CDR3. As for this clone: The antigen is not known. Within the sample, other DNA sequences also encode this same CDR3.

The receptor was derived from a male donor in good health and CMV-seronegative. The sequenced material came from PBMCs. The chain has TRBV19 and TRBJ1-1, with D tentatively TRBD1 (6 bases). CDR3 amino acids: CASSIQGTEAFF. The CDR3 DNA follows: TGTGCCAGTAGTATTCAGGGGACTGAAGCTTTCTTT.